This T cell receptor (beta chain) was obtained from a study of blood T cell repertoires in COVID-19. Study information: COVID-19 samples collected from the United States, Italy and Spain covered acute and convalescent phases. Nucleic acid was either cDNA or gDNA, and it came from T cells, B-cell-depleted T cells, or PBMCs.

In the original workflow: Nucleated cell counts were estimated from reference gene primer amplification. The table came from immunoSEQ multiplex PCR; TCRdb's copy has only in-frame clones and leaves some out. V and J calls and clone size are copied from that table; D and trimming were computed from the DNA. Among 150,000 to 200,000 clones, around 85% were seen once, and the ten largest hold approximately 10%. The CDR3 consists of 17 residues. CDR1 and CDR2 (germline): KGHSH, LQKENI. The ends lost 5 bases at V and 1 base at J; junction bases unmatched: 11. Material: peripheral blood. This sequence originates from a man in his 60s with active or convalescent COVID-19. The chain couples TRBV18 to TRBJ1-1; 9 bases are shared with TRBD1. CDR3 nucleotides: TGTGCCAGCTCATTCAGGGACAGGGTGTTTAAGAACACTGAAGCTTTCTTT. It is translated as CASSFRDRVFKNTEAFF.